The 28 T cell receptor beta chains reported below all come from one sample, sequenced in a study of identical twins listed by TCRdb under 2016. The library was produced with 5' RACE. Sequencing took place on an Illumina HiSeq 2000. TCRdb reprocessed the public reads (quality trimming at Q25 with fastp, clone calling with MiXCR) and kept in-frame beta chains. Each entry merges the rows of one CDR3 protein and shows their most common DNA and genes. Here the sample has about 700,000 distinct CDR3 sequences; around 6% occur a single time. The ten largest account for about 1.8% of the sample. The sample was naive T cells sorted from blood. The cell subset or site label, as the study defines it: cells isolated with a human naive T-cell isolation kit. These receptors were obtained from a man between 18 and 35 years old in good health.

This clonotype was counted only a few times. The V call is TRBV3-1, the J call TRBJ2-1; D is possibly TRBD2 (6 bases). The CDR3 spans 16 residues. In germline, CDR1 is LGHDT, CDR2 YNNKEL (reference sequence). Trimming removed 4 bases from V and 0 bases from J, with 13 bases in between. Written as DNA, the CDR3 is TGTGCCAGCAGCCCACGGGACTTCGGCTCCTACAATGAGCAGTTCTTC. Encoded protein: CASSPRDFGSYNEQFF.

This clonotype was found many times. The chain combines TRBV4-3 with TRBJ1-2; D might be TRBD1 (6 bases). The V gene lost 0 bases and the J gene lost 3 bases, with 11 bases spanning the gap. Germline V gene data show CDR1 as LGHNA and CDR2 as YSLEER. The CDR3 totals 15 residues. The CDR3 coding sequence is TGCGCCAGCAGCCAAGATCGCAAGGGGGACTATGGCTACACCTTC. Its protein is CASSQDRKGDYGYTF.

A few counts support this clonotype. The V call is TRBV27, the J call TRBJ2-1, with D tentatively TRBD2 (5 bases). The CDR3 has 15 residues. Trimming removed 6 bases at V and 4 bases at J, with 16 bases between. From germline, CDR1 is MNHEY and CDR2 SMNVEV (reference sequence). In DNA, the CDR3 is TGTGCCAGCAGCCGGGGAGTGGCTAATTACAATGAGCAGTTCTTC. It is translated as CASSRGVANYNEQFF.

The CDR3 region has the DNA TGCGCCAGCAGCCAAGAACTAGCGCGACTATACGAGCAGTACTTC. This encodes CASSQELARLYEQYF. This chain links TRBV4-1 with TRBJ2-7; TRBD2 matches at 7 bases. The CDR3 is 15 amino acids. V was clipped by 0 bases and J by 4 bases; unmatched bases: 6. Per the germline V gene, CDR1 is MGHRA and CDR2 is YSYEKL.

The CDR3 spells CASSLMTRGSSDTQYF. The CDR3 region has the DNA TGTGCCAGCAGCTTAATGACTAGGGGGTCCTCAGATACGCAGTATTTT. V is TRBV7-9 and J is TRBJ2-3; D is possibly TRBD1 or TRBD2 (6 bases each). V lost 2 bases, J lost 4 bases, and 16 bases lay in between. In germline, CDR1 is SEHNR, CDR2 FQNEAQ (reference sequence). The CDR3 loop spans 16 amino acids.

This clonotype came up many times. The chain links TRBV5-1 to TRBJ2-7; a possible D gene is TRBD1 (5 bases). The CDR3 is 16 residues long. Per germline, CDR1 SGHRS and CDR2 YFSETQ. V lost 0 bases to trimming and J lost 3 bases, with 16 bases between them. The CDR3, as DNA: TGCGCCAGCAGCTTGGGGTCCACAGGTTACGACTACGAGCAGTACTTC. Amino acids: CASSLGSTGYDYEQYF.

This clonotype was recorded a few times. The gene calls are TRBV7-2 and TRBJ1-3; 7 nucleotides match TRBD1. The germline V gene has CDR1 SGHTA and CDR2 FQGNSA. The CDR3 runs to 15 residues. The trim removed 1 base at V and 5 bases at J, leaving 5 bases unmatched. CDR3 DNA: TGTGCCAGCAGCTTAGTGGTAGGGGGCCGAAACACCATATATTTT. Protein sequence: CASSLVVGGRNTIYF.

The chain carries TRBV3-1 and TRBJ1-2; D is unresolved. V dropped 0 bases and J dropped 4 bases, with 9 bases sitting between them. The germline V gene encodes CDR1 LGHDT and CDR2 YNNKEL (reference sequence). This CDR3 is 14 amino acids long. The CDR3 here is CASSQDTGTYGYTF. CDR3 bases: TGTGCCAGCAGCCAAGATACGGGAACCTATGGCTACACCTTC.

The rearrangement links TRBV15 to TRBJ1-5; a possible D gene is TRBD1 (5 bases). The germline V gene encodes CDR1 LNHNV and CDR2 YYDKDF (reference sequence). The V end was cut by 5 bases, the J end by 7 bases, with 15 bases between. This CDR3 has 14 residues. The CDR3 region is CATSERGGHQPQHF. CDR3 nucleotide sequence: TGTGCCACCAGCGAGAGGGGAGGCCACCAGCCCCAGCATTTT.

This clonotype was recorded at least ten times. V is TRBV29-1 and J is TRBJ1-2; 9 bases are a match to TRBD1. Germline values: CDR1 SQVTM, CDR2 ANQGSEA. V shed 8 bases, J shed 2 bases, and the junction held 12 bases outside the gene matches. The CDR3 contains 15 residues. The CDR3 DNA sequence: TGCAGCACGGACAGGGACAGGGTAGGAAACTATGGCTACACCTTC. Translated, it gives CSTDRDRVGNYGYTF.

The V gene is TRBV11-2, the J gene TRBJ2-3; TRBD1 matches at 11 bases. CDR3 size: 17 residues. Germline CDR1 SGHAT, CDR2 FQNNGV. V dropped 5 bases and J dropped 3; count of bases not matched to a gene: 10. The CDR3 here is CASSHTPDRGQTDTQYF. In nucleotides, the CDR3 is TGTGCCAGCAGCCATACCCCGGACAGGGGGCAGACAGATACGCAGTATTTT.

This clonotype was recorded at least ten times. The chain employs TRBV12-3 or TRBV12-4 and TRBJ2-1; 9 bases line up with TRBD2. Losses at the gene ends were 3 bases for V and 9 bases for J; bases not matched to a gene: 12. The length of the CDR3 is 16 residues. For the CDR3, the DNA is TGTGCCAGCAGTTTCGACGTGGCGGGAGGGGGGCGTGAGCAGTTCTTC. Translated: CASSFDVAGGGREQFF.

Only a few counts were recorded for this clonotype. The rearrangement joins TRBV30 to TRBJ2-5, with a tentative D call TRBD1 (6 bases). Per germline, CDR1 GTSNPN and CDR2 SVGIG (reference sequence). V dropped 2 bases and J dropped 5 bases, with 15 bases sitting between them. CDR3 length: 14 amino acids. The DNA of the CDR3 is TGTGCCTGGAGTCACAGGGCGGTTTCCGAGACCCAGTACTTC. Translated: CAWSHRAVSETQYF.

Ten or more counts support this clonotype. The chain recombines TRBV20-1 with TRBJ1-4; D remains unclear. V lost 2 bases, J lost 6 bases, and 4 bases lay in between. The CDR3 runs to 11 residues. Per the germline V gene, CDR1 is DFQATT and CDR2 is SNEGSKA (reference sequence). The CDR3 sequence: CSARRDEKLFF. The CDR3 DNA follows: TGCAGTGCTAGACGGGATGAAAAACTGTTTTTT.

This clonotype was recorded a few times. V is TRBV18 and J is TRBJ2-4; a weak D match, TRBD1 (6 bases). The V end was cut by 3 bases, the J end by 15 bases, with 27 bases between. Germline loops: CDR1 KGHSH, CDR2 LQKENI. CDR3 length: 16 residues. The CDR3 is CASSPTLFVDRTLLYF. The CDR3, as DNA: TGTGCCAGCTCACCGACCCTATTCGTAGACAGGACCCTACTGTACTTC.

This clonotype was picked up a small number of times. The chain carries TRBV12-3 or TRBV12-4 and TRBJ2-2, with 8 nucleotides matching TRBD2. The V gene end was trimmed by 6 bases and the J gene end by 5 bases; junction bases not matched to a gene: 8. The CDR3 totals 15 residues. The CDR3 DNA is TGTGCCAGCAGCAACGGGAGGGCCCGGACCGGGGAGCTGTTTTTT. The encoded protein is CASSNGRARTGELFF.

This clonotype was detected only a few times. The chain employs TRBV7-2 and TRBJ2-5, with D perhaps being TRBD1 or TRBD2 (5 bases each). The V end was cut by 1 base, the J end by 3 bases, with 18 bases between. There are 17 residues in the CDR3. Germline CDR1 is SGHTA and CDR2 is FQGNSA. The CDR3 protein is CASSLGPNRGEKETQYF. CDR3 DNA sequence: TGTGCCAGCAGCTTAGGGCCAAACCGGGGCGAAAAAGAGACCCAGTACTTC.

This clonotype occurred many times. The rearrangement joins TRBV6-2 or TRBV6-3 to TRBJ2-1; TRBD2 matches at 8 bases. CDR1 is MNHEY and CDR2 is SVGEGT in the germline V gene. The trim removed 10 bases at V and 7 bases at J, leaving 6 bases unmatched. CDR3 length: 12 residues. CDR3 sequence reads: CAINRGGNEQFF. The CDR3 nucleotides are TGTGCCATCAACCGGGGGGGAAATGAGCAGTTCTTC.

This clonotype was counted many times. The CDR3 DNA is TGTGCCAGCAGTCCACACACAGGGGGCTACGAGCAGTACTTC. Residues: CASSPHTGGYEQYF. The chain joins TRBV27 to TRBJ2-7, with TRBD1 identical over 8 bases. J lost 3 bases, V lost 5 bases, and 6 bases had no gene match. The CDR3 has 14 residues. Germline V CDR1 and CDR2: MNHEY, SMNVEV (reference sequence).

This clonotype was seen only a few times. J is TRBJ2-1 and V is TRBV11-1; TRBD1 matches 7 bases. The CDR3 sequence is 19 residues long. Trimming at V came to 1 base and at J to 2 bases, leaving 14 bases not matched to a gene. The germline gives CDR1 SGHAT, CDR2 FQDESV (reference sequence). The CDR3 DNA follows: TGTGCCAGCAGCTTAGAACCGCAGGGGGAAGGTCAGGCCTACAATGAGCAGTTCTTC. It codes for CASSLEPQGEGQAYNEQFF. Full variable domain (rest looked up from reference TRBV11-1 and TRBJ2-1): EAEVAQSPRYKITEKSQAVAFWCDPISGHATLYWYRQILGQGPELLVQFQDESVVDDSQLPKDRFSAERLKGVDSTLKIQPAELGDSAMYLCASSLEPQGEGQAYNEQFFGPGTRLTVL.

Only a few counts were recorded for this clonotype. This chain connects TRBV10-2 to TRBJ2-7, with 11 bases lining up with TRBD2. The CDR3 has 20 amino acids. The germline V gene has CDR1 WSHSY and CDR2 SAAADI. Unmatched junction bases numbered 19, after V lost 2 bases and J lost 4 bases. The CDR3 spells CASSERMVVAGGPVQYEQYV. The CDR3 DNA follows: TGCGCCAGCAGTGAGAGGATGGTGGTAGCGGGAGGGCCGGTGCAATACGAGCAGTACGTC.

This clonotype was picked up many times. This rearrangement joins TRBV25-1 to TRBJ2-3; a weak D match, TRBD1 (5 bases). V lost 3 bases and J lost 0, with 7 bases in between. CDR3 length equals 14 residues. Germline values: CDR1 MGHDK, CDR2 SYGVNS. The CDR3 DNA follows: TGTGCCAGCAGTGAGAAGGGGAGCACAGATACGCAGTATTTT. It encodes CASSEKGSTDTQYF.

This clonotype was detected many times. Here the CDR3 DNA reads TGTGCCAGCAGCCAAGAATCGGCGGACACCGGGGAGCTGTTTTTT. Its translation is CASSQESADTGELFF. The chain links TRBV4-2 to TRBJ2-2; D is unresolved. The CDR3 is 15 residues long. V was cut by 0 bases and J by 3 bases, with 8 bases left in between. Germline V gene lookup returns CDR1 LGHNA and CDR2 YNFKEQ.

This clonotype has ten or more counts. The chain links TRBV20-1 to TRBJ2-7; D ambiguous. The CDR3 sequence is 13 residues long. The V gene lost 0 bases and the J gene lost 4 bases, with 10 bases spanning the gap. Germline lookup yields CDR1 DFQATT and CDR2 SNEGSKA (reference sequence). The DNA of the CDR3 is TGCAGTGCTAGAGACAGCGATTTTTACGAGCAGTACTTC. Translation: CSARDSDFYEQYF.

In its sample, this clonotype was seen a few times. The CDR3 is CASSEALVQTAGGYEQYF. The CDR3 DNA reads TGTGCCAGCAGTGAAGCGCTAGTACAGACTGCCGGGGGGTACGAGCAGTACTTC. The V and J genes are TRBV6-1 and TRBJ2-7; the match to TRBD2 covers 7 bases. V lost 0 bases and J lost 4; bases outside the gene matches: 15. CDR1 is MNHNS and CDR2 is SASEGT in the germline V gene. The CDR3 sequence is 18 residues long.

This clonotype was counted at least ten times. The J gene is TRBJ2-5, the V gene TRBV12-3 or TRBV12-4, with D tentatively TRBD1 (6 bases). V was shortened by 1 base and J by 5 bases, with 11 bases between the two germline ends. This CDR3 is 14 amino acids long. DNA for the CDR3: TGTGCCAGCAGTTTAGGGTGGGGGCAGGAGACCCAGTACTTC. Protein: CASSLGWGQETQYF.

This clonotype occurred a few times. In nucleotides, the CDR3 is TGTGCCAGCACCTTGGACACAAAGGGCACAGGTTGGAACATTCAGTACTTC. Its protein product is CASTLDTKGTGWNIQYF. The chain couples TRBV7-8 to TRBJ2-4, with D tentatively TRBD1 (5 bases). The germline V and J ends were trimmed by 7 bases and 7 bases, with 26 bases remaining between them. The germline V gene encodes CDR1 SGHVS and CDR2 FQNEAQ. The CDR3 loop spans 17 amino acids.

This clonotype was detected many times. As DNA, the CDR3 is TGTGCCAGCAGCCAACTAGCGGGAGGAGGCGAGCAGTACTTC. Its protein product is CASSQLAGGGEQYF. The gene calls are TRBV3-1 and TRBJ2-7; 11 bases map to TRBD2. This CDR3 contains 14 residues. Germline lookup yields CDR1 LGHDT and CDR2 YNNKEL (reference sequence). Unmatched junction bases numbered 3, after V lost 2 bases and J lost 6 bases.